The 32 T cell receptor beta chains in this list originate from one sample, sequenced in a study of shared clonotypes between healthy human individuals. Using immunoSEQ multiplex PCR, the repertoire was profiled, and TCRdb retains in-frame clones only, with some absent. The sample consists of 1.4 million to 1.5 million clones, around 97% of them appearing once. The sequencing sample was made of naive CD4+ T cells sorted from blood. Subset noted: CD45RA+ positively selected. Source of these receptors: a man aged 25-45 years in good health.

V gene TRBV2 combines with J gene TRBJ2-1, with 8 bases identical to TRBD2. Trimming removed 7 bases from V and 3 bases from J; junction bases left unmatched: 5. Germline-derived CDR1 and CDR2 are SNHLY and FYNNEI. The CDR3 is 14 amino acids. The CDR3 coding sequence is TGTGCCAGCACATCAGCGGGAGTCTACAATGAGCAGTTCTTC. This gives the protein CASTSAGVYNEQFF.

This chain joins TRBV7-9 and TRBJ2-7; D remains ambiguous. CDR1 and CDR2 (germline): SEHNR, FQNEAQ (reference sequence). This CDR3 has 16 amino acids. Trimming removed 0 bases from V and 0 bases from J, with 12 bases in between. DNA of the CDR3: TGTGCCAGCAGCTTAGCTGGCCGTGGGGTCTCCTACGAGCAGTACTTC. It encodes CASSLAGRGVSYEQYF.

V and J are TRBV6-4 and TRBJ2-1; D remains unclear. Looked up from germline, CDR1 is MRHNA and CDR2 is SNTAGT. V lost 4 bases and J lost 12, with 19 bases in between. This CDR3 is 14 amino acids long. The CDR3 loop reads CASSAGTSSVGQFF. The CDR3 DNA reads TGTGCCAGCAGTGCAGGTACCTCCTCAGTTGGGCAGTTCTTC.

The chain couples TRBV14 to TRBJ2-1, with no clear D. Per germline, CDR1 SGHDN and CDR2 FVKESK. This CDR3 contains 13 residues. Trimming cost V 0 bases and J 10 bases, with 10 bases left between them. The CDR3 protein is CASSQDPWMEQFF. CDR3 nucleotide sequence: TGTGCCAGCAGCCAAGATCCCTGGATGGAGCAGTTCTTC.

This chain joins TRBV5-4 and TRBJ1-4; 7 bases align to TRBD1. This CDR3 has 19 residues. With 4 bases clipped from V and 0 bases from J, the junction kept 15 bases outside the gene matches. Per germline, CDR1 SGHNT and CDR2 YYREEE (reference sequence). DNA for the CDR3: TGTGCCAGCAGCCCAAGACAGGGAGGGAGATGGACAACTAATGAAAAACTGTTTTTT. Its translation: CASSPRQGGRWTTNEKLFF.

To note about this clone: This sample also contains other DNA sequences that code for the same CDR3. The rearrangement uses TRBV5-1 and TRBJ2-7; D possibly corresponds to TRBD2 (6 bases). Per germline, CDR1 SGHRS and CDR2 YFSETQ. The CDR3 is 15 amino acids. The V end lost 0 bases, the J end lost 1 base, and 11 bases lay between the germline ends. CDR3 DNA: TGCGCCAGCAGCTTGGGCGGGACTGGGTCCTACGAGCAGTACTTC. Translating it yields CASSLGGTGSYEQYF.

The chain uses TRBV7-9 and TRBJ1-2; 7 nucleotides align to TRBD1. Germline V gene data show CDR1 as SEHNR and CDR2 as FQNEAQ (reference sequence). Trimming at V came to 4 bases and at J to 4 bases, leaving 15 bases not matched to a gene. This CDR3 is built from 17 residues. The chain's CDR3 is CASSWLTAPGQIYGYTF. The CDR3 DNA follows: TGTGCCAGCAGCTGGCTTACAGCACCGGGACAGATCTATGGCTACACCTTC.

The sample holds one count of this clone. The chain has TRBV5-1 and TRBJ2-2; a possible D gene is TRBD1 (6 bases). CDR1 is SGHRS, CDR2 YFSETQ, per germline. The CDR3 runs 15 residues. V shed 0 bases and J shed 6 bases, with 12 bases lying between them. The CDR3 loop reads CASSLDRAASGELFF. CDR3 DNA sequence: TGCGCCAGCAGCTTGGACAGGGCGGCCTCCGGGGAGCTGTTTTTT.

This sequence joins TRBV27 and TRBJ2-1; D gene uncertain. The CDR3 spans 15 residues. V lost 6 bases, J lost 0 bases, and 12 bases lay in between. The germline gives CDR1 MNHEY, CDR2 SMNVEV (reference sequence). The CDR3 spells CASRITLGSYNEQFF. In DNA, the CDR3 is TGTGCCAGCAGAATCACCCTTGGCTCCTACAATGAGCAGTTCTTC.

V gene TRBV6-1 combines with J gene TRBJ2-3, with 14 bases that match TRBD2. The CDR3 has 17 residues. V lost 3 bases to trimming and J lost 4 bases; unmatched junction nucleotides: 6. Germline V gives CDR1 MNHNS, CDR2 SASEGT. CDR3 in amino acids: CASSDQGTSGSADTQYF. The CDR3 nucleotides are TGTGCCAGCAGTGATCAGGGGACTAGCGGGAGCGCAGATACGCAGTATTTT.

The J gene is TRBJ2-7, the V gene TRBV27; 8 bases match TRBD1. This CDR3 is 14 amino acids long. The germline gives CDR1 MNHEY, CDR2 SMNVEV (reference sequence). Trimming cost V 1 base and J 2 bases; bases outside gene matches: 1. The CDR3 nucleotides read TGTGCCAGCAGTTTATTACAGGGGGCCTACGAGCAGTACTTC. The encoded protein is CASSLLQGAYEQYF.

Turning to this clone: The same CDR3 arises from other DNA sequences in this sample as well. The chain combines TRBV2 with TRBJ2-3, with 9 bases matching TRBD1. There are 15 residues in the CDR3. In germline, CDR1 is SNHLY, CDR2 FYNNEI. The V gene end was trimmed by 6 bases and the J gene end by 6 bases; junction bases not matched to a gene: 10. CDR3 in amino acids: CASRDRGHSTDTQYF. The CDR3, as DNA: TGTGCCAGCAGGGACAGGGGTCACTCGACGGATACGCAGTATTTT.

J is TRBJ2-3 and V is TRBV2; 7 nucleotides line up with TRBD2. Germline V gene data show CDR1 as SNHLY and CDR2 as FYNNEI. The J segment lost 5 bases and the V segment lost 2 bases, leaving 7 bases of the junction unmatched. This CDR3 has 15 amino acids. As DNA, the CDR3 is TGTGCCAGCAGTGAAAGGGCGGGAGCTATAGATACGCAGTATTTT. It yields the protein CASSERAGAIDTQYF.

The chain joins TRBV9 to TRBJ1-2; D uncertain. V lost 0 bases and J lost 3, with 6 bases in between. CDR3 length: 13 amino acids. Germline-derived CDR1 and CDR2 are SGDLS and YYNGEE. CDR3 sequence reads: CASSVDPDYGYTF. In nucleotides, the CDR3 is TGTGCCAGCAGCGTAGACCCGGACTATGGCTACACCTTC.

The rearrangement links TRBV5-1 to TRBJ2-3, with TRBD1 as a possible D gene (5 bases). The germline CDR1 and CDR2 sequences are SGHRS and YFSETQ. Trimming cost V 0 bases and J 5 bases, with 22 bases left between them. The length of the CDR3 is 18 residues. Written as DNA, the CDR3 is TGCGCCAGCAGCTTGGTCGGTATCAGGGCCGGCATTAGAGATACGCAGTATTTT. Protein sequence: CASSLVGIRAGIRDTQYF.

The chain is built from TRBV19 and TRBJ2-7; D perhaps matches TRBD1 (7 bases). The ends were cut back, 6 bases at V and 4 bases at J, with 16 bases in the middle. CDR1 is LNHDA, CDR2 SQIVND, per germline (reference sequence). The CDR3 is made up of 14 amino acids. CDR3 in amino acids: CASSQAGQLYEQYF. CDR3 nucleotide sequence: TGTGCCAGTAGCCAGGCGGGACAGTTGTACGAGCAGTACTTC.

This rearrangement joins TRBV10-1 to TRBJ1-1, with 10 bases fitting TRBD1. The V gene's germline CDR1 is WNHNN and CDR2 SYGVQD (reference sequence). The CDR3 is 15 amino acids. The V segment lost 0 bases and the J segment 11 bases; nucleotides outside the gene matches: 9. CDR3 in DNA: TGCGCCAGCAGTGAGTCAATGCGAGACAGGGGGCCGGCTTTCTTT. Protein: CASSESMRDRGPAFF.

The chain employs TRBV4-1 and TRBJ2-7; no definite D call. Germline V gene data show CDR1 as MGHRA and CDR2 as YSYEKL. V gave up 2 bases and J gave up 2 bases, with 10 bases separating them. This CDR3 has 14 amino acids. DNA of the CDR3: TGCGCCAGCAGCCAAATACATGGCGCCTACGAGCAGTACTTC. Its protein product is CASSQIHGAYEQYF.

The chain couples TRBV7-8 to TRBJ1-1, with D possibly matching TRBD1 (5 bases). Trimming removed 3 bases from V and 5 bases from J, with 13 bases in between. Per the germline V gene, CDR1 is SGHVS and CDR2 is FQNEAQ. The CDR3 consists of 14 residues. This chain's CDR3 is CASSFRIWGTEAFF. Written as DNA, the CDR3 is TGTGCCAGCAGCTTCAGAATTTGGGGGACTGAAGCTTTCTTT. Full variable domain (remainder filled in from reference TRBV7-8 and TRBJ1-1): GAGVSQSPRYKVAKRGQDVALRCDPISGHVSLFWYQQALGQGPEFLTYFQNEAQLDKSGLPSDRFFAERPEGSVSTLKIQRTQQEDSAVYLCASSFRIWGTEAFFGQGTRLTVV.

The chain links TRBV5-1 to TRBJ2-1; D is perhaps TRBD1 (5 bases). Germline V gene data show CDR1 as SGHRS and CDR2 as YFSETQ. The CDR3 spans 16 residues. With 3 bases removed from V and 6 bases from J, the gap between germline ends came to 19 bases. The CDR3 DNA follows: TGCGCCAGCAGCTCCCTTCGCGATAGGGGCCCCAATGAGCAGTTCTTC. Translating it yields CASSSLRDRGPNEQFF. The whole variable domain, remainder taken from reference TRBV5-1 and TRBJ2-1, is KAGVTQTPRYLIKTRGQQVTLSCSPISGHRSVSWYQQTPGQGLQFLFEYFSETQRNKGNFPGRFSGRQFSNSRSEMNVSTLELGDSALYLCASSSLRDRGPNEQFFGPGTRLTVL.

The chain couples TRBV9 to TRBJ2-5, with D perhaps assigned TRBD1 or TRBD2 (5 bases each). The CDR3 contains 14 residues. V was shortened by 9 bases and J by 2 bases, with 17 bases between the two germline ends. Germline CDR1 reads SGDLS; CDR2 reads YYNGEE. The CDR3 region has the DNA TGTGCCAACTTCGAGGGGCAGTTACAAGAGACCCAGTACTTC. It translates to CANFEGQLQETQYF.

This sequence joins TRBV12-1 and TRBJ1-5. TRBV12-1 is a pseudogene segment. The CDR3 contains 17 residues. Here the CDR3 DNA reads TGTGCCAGCAGCTTTGAGCGGTGGGGGGCTACGCAACAGCCCCAGCATTTT. This translates into CASSFERWGATQQPQHF.

The V and J genes are TRBV29-1 and TRBJ2-7; no clear D gene. Germline V gene sequence: CDR1 SQVTM, CDR2 ANQGSEA. This CDR3 comprises 12 residues. V lost 7 bases and J lost 2, with 12 bases in between. The CDR3 DNA reads as TGCAGCGCTTATGGGCAGGCCTACGAGCAGTACTTC. This encodes CSAYGQAYEQYF.

This chain connects TRBV6-1 to TRBJ2-1; D is perhaps TRBD1 (6 bases). The CDR3 is 15 residues long. Germline-derived CDR1 and CDR2 are MNHNS and SASEGT. V was cut by 9 bases and J by 1 base, with 16 bases left in between. The CDR3 DNA reads TGTGCCAGTTATTCGGGACATGGATCCTACAATGAGCAGTTCTTC. Amino acids: CASYSGHGSYNEQFF.

The chain carries TRBV5-1 and TRBJ1-3, with a possible D match to TRBD1 (6 bases). The CDR3 contains 13 residues. Germline CDR1 and CDR2: SGHRS and YFSETQ. Deletions cut 4 bases from V and 7 bases from J, with 12 bases between. The CDR3 loop is CASSPEGGNTIYF. In nucleotides, the CDR3 is TGCGCCAGCAGCCCCGAGGGGGGGAACACCATATATTTT.

CDR3 nucleotides: TGCGCCAGCAGCTTGGAGTCTAGCGGAAGATCAGATACGCAGTATTTT. As protein: CASSLESSGRSDTQYF. The V and J genes are TRBV5-1 and TRBJ2-3, with 7 bases aligning to TRBD2. The germline gives CDR1 SGHRS, CDR2 YFSETQ. This CDR3 spans 16 amino acids. V lost 0 bases and J lost 4; bases outside the gene matches: 8.

As to this clone: One junction end does not reproduce the germline sequence, and a read error may be involved. The rearrangement uses TRBV28 and TRBJ2-5; D possibly uses TRBD1 or TRBD2 (6 bases each). The CDR3 has 16 amino acids. Germline V gene lookup returns CDR1 MDHEN and CDR2 SYDVKM. CDR3 sequence: CASSGGKTVLQESQYF. CDR3 nucleotide sequence: TGTGCCAGCAGCGGGGGCAAAACAGTTCTACAAGAGTCCCAGTACTTC.

This chain joins TRBV6-1 and TRBJ1-5, with no clear D. This CDR3 has 15 amino acids. Trimming removed 3 bases from V and 0 bases from J, with 9 bases in between. Germline V gene lookup returns CDR1 MNHNS and CDR2 SASEGT. As DNA, the CDR3 is TGTGCCAGCAGTGATGAAGGTCTTAGCAATCAGCCCCAGCATTTT. It yields the protein CASSDEGLSNQPQHF.

This chain joins TRBV7-8 and TRBJ2-1; TRBD2 matches at 11 bases. V shed 5 bases and J 0 bases; nucleotides not matched to a gene: 9. CDR3 length: 18 amino acids. Germline CDR1 and CDR2: SGHVS and FQNEAQ. CDR3: CASSTLAGGESSYNEQFF. DNA for the CDR3: TGTGCCAGCAGCACGCTAGCGGGAGGCGAAAGCTCCTACAATGAGCAGTTCTTC.

This clone was recorded only once. The J gene is TRBJ1-5, the V gene TRBV18, with a weak D call TRBD1 (5 bases). There are 15 residues in the CDR3. Trimming stripped 3 bases from V and 4 bases from J, with 13 bases between. Germline CDR1 is KGHSH and CDR2 is LQKENI. CDR3 residues: CASSPLRDGNQPQHF. The CDR3 coding sequence is TGTGCCAGCTCACCTCTCCGGGACGGAAATCAGCCCCAGCATTTT.

This chain connects TRBV27 to TRBJ1-1; D not certain. Per the germline V gene, CDR1 is MNHEY and CDR2 is SMNVEV (reference sequence). The CDR3 has 14 amino acids. Trimming shortened V by 2 bases and J by 0 bases, and 7 bases separated the two germline ends. CDR3: CASSLGRVNTEAFF. CDR3 coding DNA: TGTGCCAGCAGTTTAGGGCGGGTGAACACTGAAGCTTTCTTT.

This clone appeared a single time. This sequence joins TRBV4-1 and TRBJ2-1; D unresolved. Trimming stripped 0 bases from V and 1 base from J, with 4 bases between. This CDR3 region has 14 residues. CDR1 and CDR2 from the germline V gene are MGHRA and YSYEKL. This CDR3 reads CASSQETSYNEQFF. The CDR3 DNA reads as TGCGCCAGCAGCCAAGAGACGTCCTACAATGAGCAGTTCTTC.